This T cell receptor beta chain is drawn from a study of shared T cell receptors in the human thymus. Germline lookup yields CDR1 LNHDA and CDR2 SQIVND (reference sequence). CDR3 size: 12 residues. V lost 6 bases to trimming and J lost 7 bases; unmatched junction nucleotides: 2. The table came from immunoSEQ multiplex PCR; TCRdb's copy has only in-frame clones and leaves some out. The sample records 700,000 to 750,000 clones, approximately 85% being singletons. This same sample was also part of a study on human thymus T cells. That study reports: During corrective heart surgery, resections were taken, and the thymus tissue came from them. Unrelated individuals reportedly shared highly overlapping thymic TCR repertoires.

The clonotype originates from a girl under three years old with a congenital heart defect. The chain recombines TRBV19 with TRBJ1-5, with 8 bases lining up with TRBD1. The source material was thymocytes. The CDR3: CASRGDRQPQHF. The CDR3 bases are TGTGCCAGTAGAGGGGACAGGCAGCCCCAGCATTTT.